This TCR beta chain emerged from a study of regulatory T cells in long-lasting Graves disease. A few counts support this clonotype. J gave up 8 bases and V 2 bases, and 9 bases lay outside the gene matches. From germline, CDR1 is SEHNR and CDR2 FQNEAQ (reference sequence). CDR3 size: 15 residues. Building of the TCR beta libraries involved iRepertoire HTBI primers and Arm-PCR of CDR3 regions. MiXCR, run by TCRdb on the multiplex PCR reads, gives a single entry per CDR3 protein. Counted here are about 430,000 distinct CDR3 sequences, around 23% occurring once; the ten biggest clones make up 13% to 15%. Time point given: persistent/refractory GD, antithyroid drugs over 5 years with positive TRAb. From PBMCs, RNA was extracted and then used to make the TCR library.

The TCR originated in a female donor with Graves disease. The sample consisted of peripheral blood mononuclear cells (PBMCs), taken when the disease was refractory, from a patient treated with antithyroid drugs. The rearrangement joins TRBV7-9 to TRBJ2-1; 7 nucleotides match TRBD2. CDR3 coding DNA: TGTGCCAGCAGCTTATCCGCGGGAGCCAGGGATGAGCAGTTCTTC. Protein: CASSLSAGARDEQFF.